A selection of T cell receptor beta chains follows, all from one sample in a study of blood T cell repertoires in COVID-19. Some clones are missing from TCRdb's copy, which holds only in-frame ones; the method was immunoSEQ multiplex PCR. The sample consists of approximately 240,000 clones, about nine tenths of them appearing once. Material for sequencing was PBMCs or T cells enriched from blood (not recorded which). The receptors stem from a woman in her 30s with acute COVID-19. The conserved cysteine and the conserved F or W are not part of the CDR3 here.

v_gene,j_gene,CDR3aa
TRBV3-1/TRBV3-2,TRBJ1-6,ASSQDLPPYNSPLH
TRBV10-3,TRBJ1-1,AISEDRGTLNTEAF
TRBV5-4,TRBJ2-7,ATQQGVGQGSYEQY
TRBV27,TRBJ1-1,ASSPGGYEAF
TRBV27,TRBJ1-4,ASRPTIDRTNEKLF
TRBV18,TRBJ2-1,ASSLLPDSQISDEQF
TRBV25-1,TRBJ1-6,ASRDRGFSPLH
TRBV9,TRBJ2-2,ASSFSGTGSPPNTGELF
TRBV19,TRBJ2-3,ASSTQVTSTDTQY
TRBV7-9,TRBJ1-6,ASSPLGASNNSPLH
TRBV10-3,TRBJ1-4,AISESGAPNEKLF
TRBV5-1,TRBJ2-5,ASRSGTGYQETQY
TRBV3-1/TRBV3-2,TRBJ1-2,ASSQDRGPYGYT
TRBV5-5,TRBJ2-3,ASSDRGPLNTDTQY
TRBV18,TRBJ2-1,ASSPLEEFNEQF
TRBV28,TRBJ2-1,ASSPRQGAFSYNEQF
TRBV6-1,TRBJ1-2,ASSEQPRSNYGYT
TRBV19,TRBJ1-2,ASTLNGAGGYGYT
TRBV7-2,TRBJ1-2,ASSLKRNYGYT
TRBV7-2,TRBJ1-6,ASSPQGRAGSSYNSPLH
TRBV2,TRBJ1-5,ASSPDIVGNQPQH
TRBV18,TRBJ1-4,ASSPEQGWGEKLF
TRBV2,TRBJ1-4,ASSEAARTGGEKLF
TRBV6-2/TRBV6-3,TRBJ2-5,ASSPTGMETQY
TRBV6-5,TRBJ2-7,ASSRTSGGAYEQY
TRBV5-5,TRBJ1-4,ASRAASNEKLF
TRBV5-1,TRBJ1-1,ASSLEGGPRAEAF
TRBV7-9,TRBJ2-1,ASLFGGGPGNEQF
TRBV7-8,TRBJ2-6,ASSRDRRGLAGANVLT
TRBV28,TRBJ1-1,ASSSPTGRAGAYTEAF
TRBV2,TRBJ1-4,ASSQQGSGGEKLF
TRBV3-1/TRBV3-2,TRBJ2-1,ASSRSGGDNEQF
TRBV5-1,TRBJ2-1,ASSLVSSSYNEQF
TRBV11-2,TRBJ2-1,ASSLGQGTYNEQF
TRBV6-5,TRBJ2-7,ASSLAGQGGYEQY
TRBV11-2,TRBJ1-4,ASRRDRGAEKLF
TRBV21-1,TRBJ2-7,ASSKLFSSYEQY
TRBV11-2,TRBJ1-1,ASSFNMNTEAF
TRBV6-1,TRBJ1-1,ASSEGFIEAF
TRBV27,TRBJ1-6,ASTLQVGRAYNSPLH
TRBV20-1,TRBJ1-1,SANLHTEAF
TRBV28,TRBJ1-2,ASRPQGTYGYT
TRBV19,TRBJ1-5,ASRRDRDEPQH
TRBV10-1,TRBJ2-1,ASSLAGINEQF
TRBV29-1,TRBJ2-1,SVVSGRRWNEQF
TRBV30,TRBJ1-2,AWTGAGSRANYGYT
TRBV29-1,TRBJ2-7,SVEGLPPYPYEQY
TRBV11-3,TRBJ2-1,ASSLGISQGEQF
TRBV5-1,TRBJ2-7,ASSSLTGSLDEQY